This T cell receptor (beta chain) is drawn from a study of blood T cell repertoires in COVID-19. Overall study context: The samples span acute and convalescent COVID-19 from the United States, Italy and Spain. T cells, B-cell-depleted T cells, or PBMCs supplied cDNA or gDNA.

V was pared by 1 base and J by 5 bases, with 8 bases between. The CDR3 runs to 13 residues. Per the original data handling: Scientists estimated how many nucleated cells there were by amplifying reference gene primers. Repertoires were generated with immunoSEQ multiplex PCR, while TCRdb's copy carries only in-frame clones and drops some. The V and J calls and clone size come from that table; D and trimming were worked out from the DNA. Among 150,000 to 200,000 clones listed, roughly 93% were seen once. This sequence joins TRBV12-3 or TRBV12-4 and TRBJ1-1, with D possibly being TRBD1 (5 bases). What was sequenced was peripheral blood. The sequence derives from a young man with acute or convalescent COVID-19. This CDR3 reads CASSLGGRTEAFF. The DNA for the CDR3 is TGTGCCAGCAGTTTAGGGGGGAGGACTGAAGCTTTCTTT.